A selection of T cell receptor beta chains follows, all from one sample in a study of T cells in Graves' hyperthyroidism and ophthalmopathy. Each CDR3 protein is one row after TCRdb ran MiXCR on the multiplex PCR reads. The sample has 350,000 or so distinct CDR3 sequences; around 20% are singletons. Sequenced: blood. Receptors originate from a woman aged 45-59 years with Graves' hyperthyroidism. The CDR3 runs from the conserved cysteine through the conserved F or W. The D gene is left open where the match is weak. The size field is filled for only some rows; it gives once, few, many or a size class.

V	size	J	length	D	CDR3	DNA
TRBV7-8	.	TRBJ2-1	15	TRBD1	CASSLSGAGGNEQFF	TGTGCCAGCAGCTTATCAGGGGCAGGGGGCAATGAGCAGTTCTTC
TRBV2	.	TRBJ2-7	14	.	CASSWTGDSYEQYF	TGTGCCAGCAGTTGGACGGGCGACTCCTACGAGCAGTACTTC
TRBV6-1	few	TRBJ1-1	14	.	CASSGQFGGERAFF	TGTGCCAGCAGTGGACAATTTGGGGGGGAAAGGGCTTTCTTT
TRBV7-8	.	TRBJ1-3	16	.	CASSRPGGDSGNTIYF	TGTGCCAGCAGCCGACCCGGTGGGGACTCTGGAAACACCATATATTTT
TRBV24-1	few	TRBJ2-1	16	TRBD2	CATRRASGGVSGEQFF	TGTGCCACCAGGCGGGCTAGCGGGGGGGTATCGGGTGAGCAGTTCTTC
TRBV20-1	.	TRBJ2-5	13	.	CSARKTGQETQYF	TGCAGTGCTAGAAAGACAGGTCAAGAGACCCAGTACTTC
TRBV9	once	TRBJ2-1	16	TRBD2	CASSETLAGGYNEQFF	TGTGCCAGCAGCGAAACCCTAGCGGGAGGCTACAATGAGCAGTTCTTC
TRBV7-8	many	TRBJ2-3	17	TRBD2	CASSLEQTGGVTDTQYF	TGTGCCAGCAGCTTAGAGCAGACGGGGGGGGTCACAGATACGCAGTATTTT
TRBV2	many	TRBJ1-4	12	.	CASSAPNEKLFF	TGTGCCAGCAGCGCTCCTAATGAAAAACTGTTTTTT
TRBV29-1	few	TRBJ2-2	11	.	CSVWYTGELFF	TGCAGCGTTTGGTACACCGGGGAGCTGTTTTTT
TRBV6-1	.	TRBJ1-3	16	.	CASKISQASSGNTIYF	TGTGCCAGCAAAATTTCCCAGGCTTCCTCTGGAAACACCATATATTTT
TRBV12-3/TRBV12-4	many	TRBJ1-1	15	TRBD1	CASTPGTGHKGEAFF	TGTGCCAGCACCCCAGGGACAGGGCATAAGGGTGAAGCTTTCTTT
TRBV30	few	TRBJ1-1	14	.	CAWSVISGNTEAFF	TGTGCCTGGAGTGTAATCTCAGGGAACACTGAAGCTTTCTTT
TRBV7-6	many	TRBJ2-5	16	.	CASSLKADIWRETQYF	TGTGCCAGCAGCCTGAAAGCGGACATCTGGAGGGAGACCCAGTACTTC
TRBV6-4	few	TRBJ2-5	13	.	CASSPDSLETQYF	TGTGCCAGCAGCCCCGACAGTCTTGAGACCCAGTACTTC